The 4 T cell receptor beta chains given below trace back to one sample, sequenced in a study of shared clonotypes between healthy human individuals. The table came from immunoSEQ multiplex PCR; TCRdb's copy has only in-frame clones and leaves some out. The table includes some 580,000 clones, about 98% detected once. Naive CD8 cells lacked CD45RO, underwent positive selection for CCR7 and left out terminally differentiated effector memory CD45RA+ cells. Sequenced material: naive CD8+ T cells sorted from blood. Receptors originate from a man aged 30 to 39 in good health.

This rearrangement joins TRBV7-9 to TRBJ2-1; 7 positions match TRBD2. The CDR3 is 18 amino acids. Germline loops: CDR1 SEHNR, CDR2 FQNEAQ (reference sequence). The V and J ends lost 5 bases and 2 bases, in that order; junction bases with no gene match: 15. CDR3 amino acids: CASSEVGGGSIPYNEQFF. In DNA, the CDR3 is TGTGCCAGCAGCGAAGTGGGCGGCGGGAGTATCCCCTACAATGAGCAGTTCTTC.

The chain recombines TRBV6-1 with TRBJ2-7; D is possibly TRBD1 (5 bases). V was pared by 1 base and J by 3 bases, with 13 bases between. The CDR3 spans 15 residues. CDR1 is MNHNS, CDR2 SASEGT, per germline. CDR3 DNA: TGTGCCAGCAGTGAAGGTCCAGGGCCTAGCTACGAGCAGTACTTC. Translating it yields CASSEGPGPSYEQYF.

V gene TRBV6-5 combines with J gene TRBJ2-1; TRBD1 aligns across 8 bases. V lost 4 bases to trimming and J lost 5 bases; unmatched junction nucleotides: 7. The CDR3 length is 15 residues. The germline V gene has CDR1 MNHEY and CDR2 SVGAGI. The CDR3 is CASSSPGQVNNEQFF. CDR3 sequence (DNA): TGTGCCAGCAGTTCCCCGGGACAGGTAAACAATGAGCAGTTCTTC.

This clone has a single count. This rearrangement joins TRBV29-1 to TRBJ1-3; possible D gene TRBD1, 5 bases. Germline loops: CDR1 SQVTM, CDR2 ANQGSEA. V was shortened by 4 bases and J by 2 bases, with 6 bases between the two germline ends. This CDR3 region has 12 residues. CDR3 sequence: CSVAGPGNTIYF. The CDR3 DNA reads TGCAGCGTTGCGGGGCCTGGAAACACCATATATTTT.